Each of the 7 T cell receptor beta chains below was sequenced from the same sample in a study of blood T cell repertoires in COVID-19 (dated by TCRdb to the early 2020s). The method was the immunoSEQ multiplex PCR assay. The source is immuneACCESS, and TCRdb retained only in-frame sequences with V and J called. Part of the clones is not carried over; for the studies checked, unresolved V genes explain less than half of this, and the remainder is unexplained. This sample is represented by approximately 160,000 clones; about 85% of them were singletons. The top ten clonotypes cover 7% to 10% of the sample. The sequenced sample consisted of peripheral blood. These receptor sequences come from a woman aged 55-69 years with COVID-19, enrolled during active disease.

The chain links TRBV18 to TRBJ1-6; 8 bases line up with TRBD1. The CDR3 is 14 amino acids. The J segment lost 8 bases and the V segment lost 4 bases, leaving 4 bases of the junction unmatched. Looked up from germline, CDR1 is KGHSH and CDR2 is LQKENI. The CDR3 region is CASSLQGADSPLHF. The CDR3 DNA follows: TGTGCCAGCTCACTTCAGGGGGCGGATTCACCCCTCCACTTT.

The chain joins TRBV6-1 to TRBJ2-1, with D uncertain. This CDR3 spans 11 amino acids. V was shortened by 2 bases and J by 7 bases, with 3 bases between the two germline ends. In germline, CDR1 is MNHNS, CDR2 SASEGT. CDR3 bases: TGTGCCAGCAGTGAACAGAATGAGCAGTTCTTC. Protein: CASSEQNEQFF.

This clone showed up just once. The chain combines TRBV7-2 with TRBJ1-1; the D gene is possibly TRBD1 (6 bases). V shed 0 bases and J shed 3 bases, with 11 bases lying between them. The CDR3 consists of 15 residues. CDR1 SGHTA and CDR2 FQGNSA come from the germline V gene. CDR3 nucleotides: TGTGCCAGCAGCTTAGCGATAACAGGGTACACTGAAGCTTTCTTT. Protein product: CASSLAITGYTEAFF. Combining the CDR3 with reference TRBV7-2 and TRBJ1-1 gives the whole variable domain GAGVSQSPSNKVTEKGKDVELRCDPISGHTALYWYRQSLGQGLEFLIYFQGNSAPDKSGLPSDRFSAERTGGSVSTLTIQRTQQEDSAVYLCASSLAITGYTEAFFGQGTRLTVV.

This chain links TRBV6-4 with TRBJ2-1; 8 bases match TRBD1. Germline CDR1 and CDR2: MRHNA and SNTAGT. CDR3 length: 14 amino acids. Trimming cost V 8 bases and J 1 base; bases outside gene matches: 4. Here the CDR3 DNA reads TGTGCCAGCGGGACAGGCTCTTCCTACAATGAGCAGTTCTTC. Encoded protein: CASGTGSSYNEQFF.

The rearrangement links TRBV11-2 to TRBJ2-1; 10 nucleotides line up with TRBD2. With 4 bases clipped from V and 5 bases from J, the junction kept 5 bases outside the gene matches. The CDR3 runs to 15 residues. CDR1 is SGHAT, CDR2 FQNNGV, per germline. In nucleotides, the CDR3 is TGTGCCAGCAGCTCCACCGGACTAGCGGACAATGAGCAGTTCTTC. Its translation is CASSSTGLADNEQFF.

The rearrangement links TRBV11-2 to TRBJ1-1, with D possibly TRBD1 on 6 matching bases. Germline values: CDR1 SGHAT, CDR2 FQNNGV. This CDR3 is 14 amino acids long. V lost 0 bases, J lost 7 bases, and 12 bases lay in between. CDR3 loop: CASSLDPKGVEAFF. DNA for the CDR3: TGTGCCAGCAGCTTAGATCCGAAGGGGGTTGAAGCTTTCTTT.

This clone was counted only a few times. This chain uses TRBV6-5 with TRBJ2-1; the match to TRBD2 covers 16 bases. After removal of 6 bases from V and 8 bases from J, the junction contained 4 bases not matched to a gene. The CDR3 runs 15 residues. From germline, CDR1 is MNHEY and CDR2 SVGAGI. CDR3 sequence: CASRGGTSGRDEQFF. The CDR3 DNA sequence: TGTGCCAGCAGGGGTGGGACTAGCGGGAGGGATGAGCAGTTCTTC.